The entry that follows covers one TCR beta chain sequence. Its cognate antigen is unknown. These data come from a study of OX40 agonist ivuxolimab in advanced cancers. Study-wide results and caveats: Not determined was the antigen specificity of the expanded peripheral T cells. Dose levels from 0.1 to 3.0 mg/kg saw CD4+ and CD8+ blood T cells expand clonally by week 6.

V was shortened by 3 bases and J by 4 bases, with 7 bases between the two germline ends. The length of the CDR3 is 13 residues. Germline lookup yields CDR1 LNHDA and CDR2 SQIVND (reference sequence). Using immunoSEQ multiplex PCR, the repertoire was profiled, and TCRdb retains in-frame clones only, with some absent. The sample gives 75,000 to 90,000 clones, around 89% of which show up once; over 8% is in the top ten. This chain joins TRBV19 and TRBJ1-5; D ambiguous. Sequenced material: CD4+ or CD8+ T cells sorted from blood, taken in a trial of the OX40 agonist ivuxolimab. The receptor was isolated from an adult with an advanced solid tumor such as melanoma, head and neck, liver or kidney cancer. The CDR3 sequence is CASSMRENQPQHF. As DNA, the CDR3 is TGTGCCAGTAGTATGAGGGAAAATCAGCCCCAGCATTTT.